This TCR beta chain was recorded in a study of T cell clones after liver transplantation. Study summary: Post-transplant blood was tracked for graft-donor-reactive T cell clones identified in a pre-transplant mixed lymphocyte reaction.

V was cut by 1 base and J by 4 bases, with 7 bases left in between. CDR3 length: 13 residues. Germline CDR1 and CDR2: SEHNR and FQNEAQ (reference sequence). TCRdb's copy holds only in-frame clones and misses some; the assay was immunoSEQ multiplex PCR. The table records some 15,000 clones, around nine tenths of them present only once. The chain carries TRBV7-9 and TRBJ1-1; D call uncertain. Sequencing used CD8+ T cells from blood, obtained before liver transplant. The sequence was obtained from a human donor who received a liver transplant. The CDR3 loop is CASSLGGGTEAFF. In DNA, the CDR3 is TGTGCCAGCAGCTTAGGCGGAGGCACTGAAGCTTTCTTT.